The 18 T cell receptor beta chains below all came from one sample that was sequenced in a study of molecular identifiers for immune sequencing clone quantification. Each CDR3 protein is one row after TCRdb ran MiXCR on the PCR reads. Of about half a million distinct CDR3 sequences listed, about a fifth are singletons. The specimen was naive CD8+ T cells from blood, with Jurkat cell RNA spiked in. Documented subset: FACS-sorted CD8+CD4-CCR7+CD45RA+ naive T cells. Receptor source: a human donor in good health. Some libraries in this study had Jurkat cell RNA spiked in.

The rearrangement uses TRBV11-2 and TRBJ2-7; D unclear. The germline gives CDR1 SGHAT, CDR2 FQNNGV. Trimming left V 2 bases short and J 5 bases short, with 13 bases between. The CDR3 is 14 residues long. The CDR3 protein is CASSLYVGRNEQYF. CDR3 DNA sequence: TGTGCCAGCAGCTTATATGTGGGCCGGAACGAGCAGTACTTC. Based on the CDR3 plus reference TRBV11-2 and TRBJ2-7, the full variable domain is EAGVAQSPRYKIIEKRQSVAFWCNPISGHATLYWYQQILGQGPKLLIQFQNNGVVDDSQLPKDRFSAERLKGVDSTLKIQPAKLEDSAVYLCASSLYVGRNEQYFGPGTRLTVT.

In regard to this clonotype: Possible read error: a much larger clone is one base away. Here the CDR3 omits its conserved ending phenylalanine or tryptophan, so a read error is the likely source. It is unclear where the CDR3 begins or ends on the DNA, so no DNA is shown, and the CDR3 is as TCRdb lists it. V and J are TRBV6-2 or TRBV6-3 and TRBJ2-5; the table calls TRBD2, which could not be checked here. The CDR3 comprises 13 residues, both ends counted. Germline V CDR1 and CDR2: MNHEY, SVGEGT. The chain's CDR3 is CASSYGPSGEQDV.

This clonotype came up many times. V usage is TRBV12-3 or TRBV12-4 and J usage is TRBJ2-2; a weak D match, TRBD1 (6 bases). Trimming took 1 base from V and 6 from J, leaving 6 bases between them. The CDR3 is made up of 13 amino acids. CDR3 region: CASSLGGPGELFF. CDR3 DNA: TGTGCCAGCAGTTTAGGGGGGCCCGGGGAGCTGTTTTTT.

The genes are TRBV27 and TRBJ2-1; D is ambiguous. The CDR3 contains 13 residues. Germline V lookup: CDR1 MNHEY, CDR2 SMNVEV (reference sequence). Between the trimmed V and J ends, which lost 4 bases and 11 bases, there was a span of 15 bases. The DNA for the CDR3 is TGTGCCAGCAGTTCCCCGGGCCGAGGTCAGCAGTTCTTC. Protein product: CASSSPGRGQQFF.

This clonotype appeared many times. This chain joins TRBV13 and TRBJ2-7; either TRBD1 or TRBD2 may supply D (5 bases each). Trimming took 3 bases from V and 1 from J, leaving 10 bases between them. CDR3 length: 14 amino acids. CDR1 is PRHDT and CDR2 is FYEKMQ in the germline V gene (reference sequence). CDR3 coding DNA: TGTGCCAGCAGCTTCCGGGACCGGTCCTACGAGCAGTACTTC. It specifies CASSFRDRSYEQYF.

This clonotype showed up just a few times. The chain uses TRBV4-1 and TRBJ1-6; D is uncertain. The CDR3 runs to 16 residues. Germline loops: CDR1 MGHRA, CDR2 YSYEKL. The V gene lost 0 bases and the J gene lost 5 bases, with 11 bases spanning the gap. Here the CDR3 DNA reads TGCGCCAGCAGCCAAGATAGCACTTGGGATAATTCACCCCTCCACTTT. Translation: CASSQDSTWDNSPLHF.

The sample holds many counts of this clonotype. The J gene is TRBJ1-2, the V gene TRBV2; D remains ambiguous. The germline gives CDR1 SNHLY, CDR2 FYNNEI. The ends were cut back, 5 bases at V and 4 bases at J, with 8 bases in the middle. The CDR3 contains 12 residues. The chain's CDR3 is CASSHRVYGYTF. Here the CDR3 DNA reads TGTGCCAGCAGTCACCGCGTCTATGGCTACACCTTC. Full variable domain (rest looked up from reference TRBV2 and TRBJ1-2): EPEVTQTPSHQVTQMGQEVILRCVPISNHLYFYWYRQILGQKVEFLVSFYNNEISEKSEIFDDQFSVERPDGSNFTLKIRSTKLEDSAMYFCASSHRVYGYTFGSGTRLTVV.

For this clonotype: Since a much larger clone is just one base distant, this may be a read error. V usage is TRBV29-1 and J usage is TRBJ1-2; D is unclear. This CDR3 region has 14 residues. Germline CDR1 and CDR2: SQVTM and ANQGSEA. CDR3 amino acids: CGVEDREVNYGYTF. CDR3 nucleotides: TGCGGCGTTGAAGATCGAGAGGTTAACTATGGCTACACCTTC.

This clonotype has ten or more counts. V and J are TRBV6-6 and TRBJ2-6, with D perhaps TRBD1 or TRBD2 (5 bases each). This CDR3 spans 14 amino acids. With 11 bases removed from V and 0 bases from J, the gap between germline ends came to 11 bases. Germline assignment: CDR1 MNHNY and CDR2 SVGAGI (reference sequence). The CDR3 sequence: CAEGPGSGANVLTF. Here the CDR3 DNA reads TGTGCCGAGGGGCCAGGCTCTGGGGCCAACGTCCTGACTTTC.

This clonotype was observed a handful of times. No conserved phenylalanine or tryptophan ends this CDR3, so it is likely a read error. No DNA is shown, since the ends of the CDR3 on it are uncertain; the CDR3 is the one TCRdb lists. The chain employs TRBV7-9 and TRBJ2-7; the table's D call, TRBD1, has no DNA check behind it. The length of the CDR3 is 11 amino acids, counting both ends. Germline lookup yields CDR1 SEHNR and CDR2 FQNEAQ (reference sequence). This CDR3 is CASSLGWGGLI.

On this clonotype itself: A much larger clone lies a single base off, so this may be a read error. This chain joins TRBV7-9 and TRBJ2-5; 7 nucleotides agree with TRBD1. The germline CDR1 and CDR2 sequences are SEHNR and FQNEAQ (reference sequence). The V segment lost 8 bases and the J segment 0 bases; nucleotides outside the gene matches: 6. The length of the CDR3 is 14 residues. This chain's CDR3 is CASGPGQDQETQYF. In DNA, the CDR3 is TGTGCCAGCGGCCCAGGACAGGACCAAGAGACCCAGTACTTC.

This chain links TRBV19 with TRBJ2-2, with D tentatively TRBD1 (6 bases). Trimming took 6 bases from V and 1 from J, leaving 21 bases between them. Germline loops: CDR1 LNHDA, CDR2 SQIVND (reference sequence). This CDR3 is 18 amino acids long. CDR3 sequence (DNA): TGTGCCAGTAGGTTAGGGGGACGCAAATTCCTGAACACCGGGGAGCTGTTTTTT. Its protein product is CASRLGGRKFLNTGELFF.

Details on this clonotype: Possible read error: a much larger clone is one base away. The V call is TRBV10-3, the J call TRBJ2-3, with D possibly TRBD1 on 5 matching bases. The J call may be faulty, since TRBJ1-5 better matches the DNA end. Germline values: CDR1 ENHRY, CDR2 SYGVKD. The CDR3 sequence is 12 residues long. CDR3 sequence (DNA): TGTGCCATCAGTGAGTCGGGGGATACGCAGCATTTT. It translates to CAISESGDTQHF.

A remark on this clonotype: A much bigger clone sits one base away, suggesting this may be a read error. Without the conserved terminal phenylalanine or tryptophan, this CDR3 likely stems from a read error. The CDR3 protein is CASSQDPDQQETQYS. The DNA of the CDR3 is TGTGCCAGCAGCCAAGATCCGGACCAGCAAGAGACCCAGTACTCC. V usage is TRBV4-2 and J usage is TRBJ2-5; no clear D gene. The CDR3 length is 15 residues. Trimming took 0 bases from V and 2 from J, leaving 10 bases between them. Germline lookup yields CDR1 LGHNA and CDR2 YNFKEQ.

This clonotype occurred once. Its ends do not fully match the called genes, so a read error is possible. The chain joins TRBV5-1 to TRBJ2-7, with a possible D match to TRBD1 (6 bases). Germline V gene lookup returns CDR1 SGHRS and CDR2 YFSETQ. The CDR3 totals 15 residues. CDR3 protein: CSSSFQGMSAYEQYF. Written as DNA, the CDR3 is TGCTCCAGCAGCTTTCAGGGGATGAGTGCCTACGAGCAGTACTTC.

This chain uses TRBV10-1 with TRBJ2-5; 8 bases are shared with TRBD2. The CDR3 spans 14 residues. Germline lookup yields CDR1 WNHNN and CDR2 SYGVQD (reference sequence). V shed 2 bases, J shed 6 bases, and the junction held 5 bases outside the gene matches. The CDR3 sequence is CASSEGLAGQTQYF. The DNA for the CDR3 is TGCGCCAGCAGTGAGGGGCTAGCGGGCCAGACCCAGTACTTC.

This clonotype appeared many times. The chain uses TRBV7-6 and TRBJ2-7; 9 nucleotides match TRBD2. Germline V gene lookup returns CDR1 SGHVS and CDR2 FNYEAQ. V shed 6 bases, J shed 7 bases, and the junction held 13 bases outside the gene matches. The CDR3 runs to 15 residues. CDR3 nucleotides: TGTGCCAGCAGTGCTGGCTACAGGCGGGAGGGGGAGCAGTACTTC. This gives the protein CASSAGYRREGEQYF.

This clonotype was recorded at least ten times. This chain connects TRBV5-1 to TRBJ1-2; the D is unclear. The CDR3 runs 16 residues. Germline V gene lookup returns CDR1 SGHRS and CDR2 YFSETQ. Trimming took off 1 base at V and 5 bases at J, with 18 bases between the two ends. CDR3: CASSLTPVDGEYGYTF. CDR3 DNA sequence: TGCGCCAGCAGCTTGACCCCCGTTGACGGCGAATATGGCTACACCTTC.